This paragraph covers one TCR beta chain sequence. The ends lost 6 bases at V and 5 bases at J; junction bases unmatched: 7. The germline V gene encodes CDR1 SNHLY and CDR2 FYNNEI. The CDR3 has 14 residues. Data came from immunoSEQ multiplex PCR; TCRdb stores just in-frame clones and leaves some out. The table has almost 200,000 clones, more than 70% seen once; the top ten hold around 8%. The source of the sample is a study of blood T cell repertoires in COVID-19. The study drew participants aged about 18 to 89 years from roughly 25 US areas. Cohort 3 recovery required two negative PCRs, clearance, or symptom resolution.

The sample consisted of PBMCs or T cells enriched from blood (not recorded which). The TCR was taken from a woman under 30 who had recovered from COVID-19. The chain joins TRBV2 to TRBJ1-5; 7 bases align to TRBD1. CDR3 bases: TGTGCCAGCAGGGCGGGGACAGTATATCAGCCCCAGCATTTT. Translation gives CASRAGTVYQPQHF.